The source of this T cell receptor (beta chain) is a study of sequential checkpoint blockade in melanoma. Whole-study context: Arm A got nivolumab then ipilimumab; arm B the reverse, 1:1. Both treatment sequences were followed by maintenance nivolumab.

Germline V gene lookup returns CDR1 PRHDT and CDR2 FYEKMQ (reference sequence). The CDR3 contains 14 residues. V shed 5 bases and J 8 bases; nucleotides not matched to a gene: 8. Method: immunoSEQ multiplex PCR; TCRdb's copy keeps in-frame clones and lacks some. The data hold about 29,000 clones, with 77% observed a single time. As for treatment: randomized to nivolumab then ipilimumab (arm A) or the reverse (arm B). No patient had prior DNA-damaging chemotherapy. Sorted cells were live CD3+CD8+, lacking CD19 and CD56, from PBMCs. This chain links TRBV13 with TRBJ2-1; 8 bases fit TRBD2. This TCR was sampled from a human donor with melanoma. The sample consisted of CD8+ T cells sorted from blood (inferred from file names), taken from a patient given nivolumab and ipilimumab in sequence. Written as DNA, the CDR3 is TGTGCCAGCAGCCTCGAGAGGACTAGCTATGAGCAGTTCTTC. Amino acid sequence: CASSLERTSYEQFF.